This TCR beta chain stems from a study of T cells after yellow fever vaccination. The study, taken as a whole, reports: Repertoires obtained by FACS sorting could include abundant clonotypes that entered as contaminants from the bulk population. It was the secondary response that reached its peak faster, day 5 versus 15, but it was weaker.

Worth noting for this clonotype: What it recognizes is unknown.

The TCR cDNA carried a universal primer site and UMIs from 5'RACE template switching. One entry per CDR3 protein results from TCRdb running MiXCR on the 5' RACE reads. Here the sample spans under 700,000 distinct CDR3 sequences, 17% being singletons. The ends were cut back, 4 bases at V and 5 bases at J, with 7 bases in the middle. The CDR3 is made up of 12 amino acids. The germline gives CDR1 SGHRS, CDR2 YFSETQ. The source of this sequence is a man aged 18 to 30 who received the YFV17D yellow fever vaccine. Specimen: PBMCs, collected 5 to 6 days after the first yellow fever vaccination. The genes are TRBV5-1 and TRBJ2-4, with D unclear. CDR3 protein: CASSPDQNIQYF. Written as DNA, the CDR3 is TGCGCCAGCAGCCCCGACCAAAACATTCAGTACTTC.